This T cell receptor beta chain derives from a study of blood T cell repertoires in COVID-19. TCRdb keeps only in-frame clones here, not all; method: immunoSEQ multiplex PCR. The sample shows under 80,000 clones, approximately 90% of them seen only once. This clone was detected only once. Given a much more abundant clone one base away, this may be a read error. Germline assignment: CDR1 SGHNT and CDR2 YENEEA. This CDR3 has 15 residues. With 7 bases removed from V and 9 bases from J, the gap between germline ends came to 22 bases. This TCR derives from a human donor in a cohort sampled during active COVID-19. This rearrangement joins TRBV11-3 to TRBJ2-1; D is possibly TRBD2 (5 bases). Sequencing input: peripheral blood. CDR3 nucleotides: TGTGCCAGCACCGCCATGGGTAACGGGAATGGTGAGCAGTTCTTC. It translates to CASTAMGNGNGEQFF.